One T cell receptor beta chain is described in this entry. The study ran its PCR with 60 Vbeta and 13 Jbeta primers. Produced via immunoSEQ multiplex PCR; TCRdb's table is partial and in-frame only. The sample has around 95,000 clones; under 80% are singletons. This CDR3 spans 15 amino acids. V trimming: 0 bases; J trimming: 4 bases; junction bases outside the gene matches: 3. Germline V gene sequence: CDR1 SSHAT, CDR2 FNYEAQ (reference sequence). The sample is drawn from a study of cytomegalovirus exposure and HLA in healthy donors. This chain connects TRBV7-7 to TRBJ2-5; 9 bases are a match to TRBD1. The TCR comes from a man under 40 in good health and CMV-seropositive. Sample: PBMCs. The chain's CDR3 is CASSLAGTGLETQYF. CDR3 in DNA: TGTGCCAGCAGCTTAGCAGGGACAGGGTTAGAGACCCAGTACTTC. Full variable domain (outside the CDR3, taken from reference TRBV7-7 and TRBJ2-5): GAGVSQSPRYKVTKRGQDVTLRCDPISSHATLYWYQQALGQGPEFLTYFNYEAQPDKSGLPSDRFSAERPEGSISTLTIQRTEQRDSAMYRCASSLAGTGLETQYFGPGTRLLVL.